A selection of T cell receptor beta chains follows, all from one sample in a study of blood T cell repertoires in COVID-19. TCRdb keeps only in-frame clones here, not all; method: immunoSEQ multiplex PCR. The table lists over 35,000 clones, 70% to 90% of them singletons. Sequenced input: peripheral blood. Receptors originate from a woman older than 75 with COVID-19, enrolled during active disease. Each CDR3 is given with its conserved first and last residue. Each record gives: J gene, clone size, D gene, V gene, CDR3 DNA, CDR3 protein. The D gene is left open where the match is weak. Rows may omit the clone size; those that give it use once, few, many or a size class.

TRBJ1-4,.,.,TRBV19,TGTGCCAGTAGTTACGCGTCAAGGAGGCTCAGAAATGAAAAACTGTTTTTT,CASSYASRRLRNEKLFF
TRBJ1-1,.,TRBD1,TRBV24-1,TGTGCCACCAGTGACACCAAAGGGGGCCGGAACACTGAAGCTTTCTTT,CATSDTKGGRNTEAFF
TRBJ2-7,.,.,TRBV27,TGTGCCAGCAGTGTATACCCGACAGACCCTGAGCAGTACTTC,CASSVYPTDPEQYF
TRBJ1-2,.,TRBD1,TRBV29-1,TGCAGCGTTGGACAGGGAGATGGCTACACCTTC,CSVGQGDGYTF
TRBJ1-1,.,TRBD1,TRBV4-2,TGTGCCAGCAGCCAAGAGACAGGGGTCCTGAACACTGAAGCTTTCTTT,CASSQETGVLNTEAFF
TRBJ2-7,.,TRBD1,TRBV7-2,TGTGCCAGCAGCGCGCAGGGGGCATCCTACGAGCAGTACTTC,CASSAQGASYEQYF
TRBJ2-1,.,.,TRBV6-2/TRBV6-3,TGTGCCAGCAGTTACTCGATAGTTTCTTTACAGTACAATGAGCAGTTCTTC,CASSYSIVSLQYNEQFF
TRBJ2-7,.,.,TRBV2,TGTGCCAGCACGGCCGACGGGGGATACGAGCAGTACTTC,CASTADGGYEQYF
TRBJ2-5,.,TRBD1,TRBV28,TGTGCCAGCAGTTACCGGGACAGGGGGTGGCAGACCCAGTACTTC,CASSYRDRGWQTQYF
TRBJ2-1,.,.,TRBV4-3,TGCGCCAGCAGCCAAGACCCCGGGGGAGCCTACAATGAGCAGTTCTTC,CASSQDPGGAYNEQFF
TRBJ2-4,once,.,TRBV7-2,TGTGCCAGCAGCTACCCGGTCGGGATTGCCAAAAACATTCAGTACTTC,CASSYPVGIAKNIQYF
TRBJ1-2,.,.,TRBV28,TGTGCCAGCAGTCCGGGACAAGAGTATGGCTACACCTTC,CASSPGQEYGYTF
TRBJ1-2,once,TRBD1,TRBV18,TGTGCCAGCTCACTACAGGGGGCTCCCGGCTACACCTTC,CASSLQGAPGYTF
TRBJ1-1,.,.,TRBV5-1,TGCGCCAGCGGACAGCCCAACACTGAAGCTTTCTTT,CASGQPNTEAFF
TRBJ1-1,.,TRBD1,TRBV7-9,TGTGCCAGCAGCCAACTCGACAGGGCAGTAGCTTTCTTT,CASSQLDRAVAFF
TRBJ2-4,few,.,TRBV12-3/TRBV12-4,TGTGCCAGCATTGGTGACAGAGAAAACATTCAGTACTTC,CASIGDRENIQYF
TRBJ2-3,few,TRBD2,TRBV4-1,TGCGCCAGCAGCGGAGCGGGGGGGGGCCCAGATACGCAGTATTTT,CASSGAGGGPDTQYF
TRBJ2-7,.,.,TRBV21-1,TGTGCCAGCAGCCCCCCATTCGTACACCGTGACGAGCAGTACTTC,CASSPPFVHRDEQYF
TRBJ1-2,.,TRBD1,TRBV27,TGTGCCAGCAGGGGGGCGGGACAGCTTTACACCTTC,CASRGAGQLYTF
TRBJ1-1,.,TRBD1,TRBV7-6,TGTGCCAGCAGCCCGCCAGGGACAGGGGGGACTGAAGCTTTCTTT,CASSPPGTGGTEAFF
TRBJ2-1,.,TRBD1,TRBV7-3,TGTGCCAGCAGCCTACAGGGGGACTCCTACAATGAGCAGTTCTTC,CASSLQGDSYNEQFF
TRBJ2-5,.,TRBD2,TRBV5-6,TGTGCCACGGGAATTGAAGGGACTAGCGGGGGAGGGGAGACCCAGTACTTC,CATGIEGTSGGGETQYF
TRBJ1-3,.,.,TRBV19,TGTGCCAGTAGCCGACAAGTCTCTGGAAACACCATATATTTT,CASSRQVSGNTIYF
TRBJ1-4,.,TRBD1,TRBV5-1,TGCGCCAGCAGCTTCGTTTCAGGGGGCATGAAGAAACTGTTTTTT,CASSFVSGGMKKLFF
TRBJ2-7,.,TRBD2,TRBV9,TGTGCCAGCAGCGTGACCGGGGGGGCTAACGAGCAGTACTTC,CASSVTGGANEQYF
TRBJ1-4,.,.,TRBV27,TGTGCCAGCAGTTTAGGGGGGTGGATCGGAAGGAATGAAAAACTGTTTTTT,CASSLGGWIGRNEKLFF
TRBJ1-2,.,TRBD1,TRBV19,TGTGCCAGTAGGCTACAGGGGGGGTTTGGCTACACCTTC,CASRLQGGFGYTF